This entry lists 7 T cell receptor beta chains sequenced from one sample in a study of shared clonotypes between healthy human individuals. Profiled with immunoSEQ multiplex PCR; TCRdb holds only in-frame clones, not every one. This table has 2 million to 3 million clones, roughly nine tenths appearing once. The sample consisted of naive CD4+ T cells sorted from blood. The subset was: CD45RA+ positively selected. The receptors here all came from a man aged 18 to 30 in good health.

The chain links TRBV6-5 to TRBJ1-5; a possible D gene is TRBD1 (5 bases). V was trimmed by 6 bases and J by 0 bases, leaving 12 bases between them. CDR1 is MNHEY, CDR2 SVGAGI, per germline. The CDR3 covers 15 residues. CDR3 loop: CASRRTPYSNQPQHF. In DNA, the CDR3 is TGTGCCAGCAGACGGACACCTTATAGCAATCAGCCCCAGCATTTT.

This sequence joins TRBV6-6 and TRBJ2-7; 11 bases are a match to TRBD2. The germline CDR1 and CDR2 sequences are MNHNY and SVGAGI (reference sequence). With V trimmed by 5 bases and J by 5 bases, 8 bases remained unmatched. The CDR3 sequence is 15 residues long. The CDR3, as DNA: TGTGCCAGCAGTCAACTAGCGGGAGCACTCCACGAGCAGTACTTC. Protein: CASSQLAGALHEQYF.

This clone was observed a single time. The rearrangement joins TRBV18 to TRBJ2-7, with 10 positions matching TRBD2. V dropped 4 bases and J dropped 1; count of bases not matched to a gene: 4. The length of the CDR3 is 15 residues. Germline CDR1 is KGHSH and CDR2 is LQKENI. CDR3 bases: TGTGCCAGCTCACACGGTAGCGGGGGGTCCTACGAGCAGTACTTC. Its protein is CASSHGSGGSYEQYF.

For this clone: At the DNA level, this CDR3 is encoded by other sequences in the same sample as well. This rearrangement joins TRBV5-5 to TRBJ2-7; 9 nucleotides match TRBD2. This CDR3 region has 14 residues. V dropped 1 base and J dropped 3; count of bases not matched to a gene: 2. Looked up from germline, CDR1 is SGHKS and CDR2 is YYEKEE (reference sequence). The CDR3 reads CASSLQAGGYEQYF. CDR3 in DNA: TGTGCCAGCAGCTTGCAAGCGGGAGGCTACGAGCAGTACTTC.

The chain combines TRBV10-3 with TRBJ2-2; tentative D call: TRBD1 (6 bases). The CDR3 is 15 amino acids. Trimming removed 5 bases at V and 0 bases at J, with 10 bases between. Germline V lookup: CDR1 ENHRY, CDR2 SYGVKD. CDR3 nucleotide sequence: TGTGCCATCAGTCGGACAGAAGCGAACACCGGGGAGCTGTTTTTT. Its protein is CAISRTEANTGELFF.

The V gene is TRBV5-6, the J gene TRBJ2-7, with 14 positions matching TRBD2. V dropped 4 bases and J dropped 4; count of bases not matched to a gene: 7. The CDR3 is 16 amino acids. CDR1 is SGHDT, CDR2 YYEEEE, per germline. The CDR3 is CASSPTGTSGSYEQYF. DNA for the CDR3: TGTGCCAGCAGCCCTACCGGGACTAGCGGGAGTTACGAGCAGTACTTC.

CDR3 residues: CASSFWGVNTGELFF. CDR3 DNA: TGTGCCAGCAGCTTCTGGGGGGTGAACACCGGGGAGCTGTTTTTT. The gene calls are TRBV5-4 and TRBJ2-2; tentatively, D is TRBD2 (6 bases). The V end lost 2 bases, the J end lost 1 base, and 9 bases lay between the germline ends. CDR3 length: 15 residues. CDR1 SGHNT and CDR2 YYREEE come from the germline V gene (reference sequence).